This T cell receptor (beta chain) was profiled in a study of T cell responses to AZD1222 COVID-19 vaccine (dated by TCRdb to about 2021). About the full investigation: AZD1222 recipients whose second dose came at about 4 weeks and those whose second dose came at about 12 weeks were combined into one group, since spike-specific TCR depth and breadth did not differ between the two schedules. Trial participants were enrolled by age into subgroups of 18-55, 56-69 and 70-plus years, and around 150, 29 and 61 TCR-sequenced participants, respectively, were included in these subgroups. A total of around 240 trial participants underwent TCR sequencing, of whom about 200 received two doses of AZD1222 and some 25 received two doses of the MenACWY control vaccine.

The CDR3 regions of human TCRbeta chains were analyzed by immunosequencing. For the original study's pipeline: TCRs in the repertoires were matched against a reference library of SARS-CoV-2-specific TCRs that had been generated with the MIRA antigen-specificity platform. Breadth was defined as the fraction of unique TCRs that were SARS-CoV-2-associated, and depth was defined as the fraction of total T cells that were SARS-CoV-2-associated. Using the MIRA data, each spike-specific TCR was assigned both to the spike region to which the TCR was reactive and to a CD4 or CD8 class. Log10-transformed breadth and depth values were compared by one-way ANOVA with Sidak's multiple comparisons tests. TCRdb stores this immuneACCESS table with in-frame sequences only. Part of the clones is absent; in the studies checked, under half of the shortfall reflects unresolved V genes, and no reason is known for the rest. The DNA gave D and trimming, while V, J and clone size come from that table. This sample holds more than 150,000 clones; around 90% were observed only once. Together, the top ten hold 0.99% of the sample.

At the junction V is shortened by 4 bases and J by 2 bases; bases outside the gene matches: 10. Counted from cysteine to phenylalanine, this CDR3 has 16 amino acids. This entry keeps only the CDR3 DNA: 48 bases, framed from base 1. Per the germline V gene, MNHEY is the CDR1 and SVGAGI is the CDR2. Explained via the paper, the time point label denotes: baseline before first vaccination. Samples from vaccinated people were obtained from the UK trials COV001 and COV002, which included a single-blind randomized controlled phase 2/3 trial of AZD1222 (ChAdOx1 nCoV-19) in healthy adults. For TCRbeta chain sequencing, PBMC samples from trial participants were taken at day 0 and at day 28 after the second dose. Results and caveats for the whole study, not just this receptor: CD4 TCRs associated with the vaccine covered the entire spike protein, and the dominant responses were in regions 160-218 and 743-854. In the small 56-69-year group, the increase in depth fell short of significance, most likely because of low power. Reportedly, close to half of the unique spike-specific TCRs recognized epitopes lying outside the regions that are mutated in the B.1.351 and B.1.1.7 variants. Participants were mostly white British and included more females than males, and it was suggested by the authors that clonal diversity may have been underestimated. After two AZD1222 doses, both the breadth and the depth of spike-specific TCRs were significantly higher than at day 0 and than in MenACWY recipients. No day 14 peak-response samples were available, so repertoires were characterized only after the peak T cell response. Conclusions about previously exposed vaccinees are limited, since just five to seven AZD1222 recipients were seropositive for SARS-CoV-2 at baseline.

On this clone itself: This clone's antigen is unknown. Base qualities are not provided; no much larger clone lies one nucleotide away.

Sequencing used peripheral blood, obtained on day 0 of AZD1222 vaccination. This receptor was obtained from an adult in good health. The sequence joins TRBV6-5 to TRBJ2-5; 7 junctional bases match TRBD1. The CDR3 loop reads CASSFGTDLTQETQYF. The DNA sequence is as follows: TGTGCCAGCAGTTTCGGGACAGACCTAACACAAGAGACCCAGTACTTC.